The T cell receptor (beta chain) under discussion was sequenced for a study of shared clonotypes between healthy human individuals. Overall study context: Each donor contributed plates that comprised three CD4 naive, three CD4 memory, two CD8 naive and one CD8 memory.

All donors were healthy HIV-negative adults lacking recent acute infections or vaccinations. Using 200 ng DNA, 30,000 or so T cell genomes, the sorted-subset replicate PCRs were run. Clones were read by immunoSEQ multiplex PCR, and TCRdb kept only the in-frame ones, dropping some. The profile covers 2 million to 2.5 million clones, with roughly 92% appearing a single time and about 0.41% taken by the ten largest. The receptor's source is a man aged 18 to 29 in good health. Some clones in this sample may be carry-over from other donors' samples. The sequenced material came from naive CD4+ T cells from PBMCs. Regarding subset: CD45RA+ positively selected.

The CDR3 loop reads CASRPRRAADTQYF. In nucleotides, the CDR3 is TGTGCCAGCAGGCCGCGACGGGCTGCGGATACGCAGTATTTT. The gene calls are TRBV2 and TRBJ2-3; D is unresolved. V was shortened by 6 bases and J by 6 bases, with 16 bases between the two germline ends. CDR3 length equals 14 residues. The V gene's germline CDR1 is SNHLY and CDR2 FYNNEI. Full variable domain (missing parts from reference TRBV2 and TRBJ2-3): EPEVTQTPSHQVTQMGQEVILRCVPISNHLYFYWYRQILGQKVEFLVSFYNNEISEKSEIFDDQFSVERPDGSNFTLKIRSTKLEDSAMYFCASRPRRAADTQYFGPGTRLTVL.